This T cell receptor (beta chain) was captured by sequencing in a study of blood T cell repertoires in COVID-19. Germline V CDR1 and CDR2: MNHEY, SVGAGI. The V and J ends lost 6 bases and 7 bases respectively, with 15 bases between them. The CDR3 has 13 residues. Using immunoSEQ multiplex PCR, the repertoire was profiled, and TCRdb retains in-frame clones only, with some absent. The table shows 98,000 or so clones, with 82% occurring only once. This receptor was obtained from a man between 60 and 75 years old with acute or convalescent COVID-19. The chain employs TRBV6-5 and TRBJ2-5; D ambiguous. The sequencing sample was made of peripheral blood. In nucleotides, the CDR3 is TGTGCCAGCAGCCCCGAGACTCTGTCGACCCAGTACTTC. Translating gives CASSPETLSTQYF.